These T cell receptor beta chains were read from a single sample in a study of blood T cell repertoires in COVID-19. Sequencing used immunoSEQ multiplex PCR; TCRdb keeps in-frame clones, though not all of them. Here the sample spans some 170,000 clones, more than 75% being singletons. Material for sequencing was peripheral blood. The receptor source for this set is a woman aged 50 to 65 with active or convalescent COVID-19. Each CDR3 is given with its conserved first and last residue. The D gene is left open where the match is weak. Expanded clones are given a class, and other clones once, few, many or no size at all.

NA	TRBJ2-6	TRBD2	TRBV19	TGTGCCAGTAGTAGCCGGCGGGGGGCGCAGGGAAGAGGCTCTGGGGCCAACGTCCTGACTTTC	CASSSRRGAQGRGSGANVLTF
once	TRBJ1-5	NA	TRBV12-3/TRBV12-4	TGTGCCAGCAAACCGAACCGGGATCAGCCCCAGCATTTT	CASKPNRDQPQHF
few	TRBJ1-1	TRBD1	TRBV5-8	TGTGCCAGCAGCCGGACAGGCGAAGCTTTCTTT	CASSRTGEAFF
NA	TRBJ2-2	NA	TRBV4-3	TGCGCCAGCAGCCAAGACAGGGATATCGGGGAGCTGTTTTTT	CASSQDRDIGELFF
few	TRBJ2-5	TRBD1	TRBV7-9	TGTGCCAGCAGCTCAAACCCAGGGGGCACAGAGACCCAGTACTTC	CASSSNPGGTETQYF
NA	TRBJ1-4	NA	TRBV15	TGTGCCACCAGCAGAGATAACACCAAACTGTTTTTT	CATSRDNTKLFF
NA	TRBJ1-1	NA	TRBV6-5	TGTGCCAGCAGTTACTCCGGCGGGGGCGAAGCTTTCTTT	CASSYSGGGEAFF
NA	TRBJ2-7	TRBD1	TRBV3-1/TRBV3-2	TGTGCCAGCCGGGACAGCGCGTACGAGCAGTACTTC	CASRDSAYEQYF
NA	TRBJ2-7	NA	TRBV12-3/TRBV12-4	TGTGCCAGCAGTTTAGACAGGGGGGGCGAGCAGTACTTC	CASSLDRGGEQYF
NA	TRBJ1-6	TRBD1	TRBV30	TGTGCCTGGAGTGTCTATCAGGGGGTTTCACCCCTCCACTTT	CAWSVYQGVSPLHF
NA	TRBJ2-7	TRBD2	TRBV27	TGTGCCAGCAGTCAACGGACTAGCGGGAACTACGAGCAGTACTTC	CASSQRTSGNYEQYF
NA	TRBJ2-7	TRBD1	TRBV2	TGTGCCAGCAGGTTCGACAGGGCGGCCGAGCAGTACTTC	CASRFDRAAEQYF
NA	TRBJ2-5	TRBD2	TRBV11-3	TGTGCCAGCAGCCCGGGACTAGCATCGGAAGAGACCCAGTACTTC	CASSPGLASEETQYF
NA	TRBJ1-2	NA	TRBV27	TGTGCCAGCAGCGCTCAGGGGTGGGGCTACACCTTC	CASSAQGWGYTF
many	TRBJ2-7	TRBD2	TRBV4-2	TGTGCCAGCAGCCAAGAGGGAGGACTAGCGGGAGGAATCTCCTACGAGCAGTACTTC	CASSQEGGLAGGISYEQYF
NA	TRBJ1-6	NA	TRBV6-6	TGTGCCAGCAGTTACGGCAGTCTTCCGGGGAATTCACCCCTCCACTTT	CASSYGSLPGNSPLHF
NA	TRBJ2-5	TRBD2	TRBV6-5	TGTGCCAGCAGATTAGCGGGGGTCGGGGAGACCCAGTACTTC	CASRLAGVGETQYF
NA	TRBJ1-6	NA	TRBV9	TGTGCCAGCAGCGCCACAGAGGGAGGAGGGCACAATTCACCCCTCCACTTT	CASSATEGGGHNSPLHF
NA	TRBJ1-3	TRBD1	TRBV19	TGTGCCAGTAAAGGACAGGGCGGTTCTGGAAACACCATATATTTT	CASKGQGGSGNTIYF
NA	TRBJ1-5	NA	TRBV6-5	TGTGCCAGCAGCTCCGGGGGGGGCCGTCAGCCCCAGCATTTT	CASSSGGGRQPQHF
NA	TRBJ1-2	NA	TRBV15	TGTGCCACCAGCAGAGGGCCCAGCTATGGCTACACCTTC	CATSRGPSYGYTF
NA	TRBJ2-5	TRBD2	TRBV9	TGTGCCAGCAGCGTAGGAGGACTAGCGGGAGGGCCTGGAGAGACCCAGTACTTC	CASSVGGLAGGPGETQYF
NA	TRBJ2-5	TRBD1	TRBV5-1	TGCGCCAGCAGCTTGGTTACAGGGGGCGGAGAGACCCAGTACTTC	CASSLVTGGGETQYF
NA	TRBJ2-1	TRBD2	TRBV20-1	TGCAGTGCTAGTAGTAGCGGGAGGAGGAATGAGCAGTTCTTC	CSASSSGRRNEQFF
few	TRBJ2-1	TRBD2	TRBV19	TGTGCCAGTAGTATAGTACTAGCGGACTACAATGAGCAGTTCTTC	CASSIVLADYNEQFF
NA	TRBJ1-1	TRBD1	TRBV7-8	TGTGCCAGCAGCCCGAGGACAGGGAACACTGAAGCTTTCTTT	CASSPRTGNTEAFF
NA	TRBJ2-2	TRBD2	TRBV28	TGTGCCAGCAGTGTCCCCGGGACTAGCACCGGGGAGCTGTTTTTT	CASSVPGTSTGELFF
NA	TRBJ2-7	TRBD2	TRBV13	TGTGCCAGCAGCTTAGCTTGGACTAGCGGGGACTCCTACGAGCAGTACTTC	CASSLAWTSGDSYEQYF
NA	TRBJ1-1	TRBD1	TRBV2	TGTGCCAGCAGCGAAGACAGGGGCTTAAACACTGAAGCTTTCTTT	CASSEDRGLNTEAFF
NA	TRBJ2-5	NA	TRBV7-2	TGTGCCAGCAGCCCCTCAGGGTACCAAGGGACCCAGTACTTC	CASSPSGYQGTQYF
NA	TRBJ2-3	NA	TRBV27	TGTGCCAGCAGTTCTTCCTACACAGATACGCAGTATTTT	CASSSSYTDTQYF
few	TRBJ2-3	NA	TRBV4-2	TGTGCCAGCAGCCGGACAGTAAGCACAGATACGCAGTATTTT	CASSRTVSTDTQYF
NA	TRBJ2-2	NA	TRBV3-1/TRBV3-2	TGTGCCAGCAGCCGGCCCACCGGGGAGCTGTTTTTT	CASSRPTGELFF
NA	TRBJ2-3	NA	TRBV19	TGTGCCAGTAGTATTACCGGTGTTGGAGATACGCAGTATTTT	CASSITGVGDTQYF
NA	TRBJ1-3	NA	TRBV10-3	TGTGCCATCAGTGAGCATGCAGGGCCGTCCGGAAACACCATATATTTT	CAISEHAGPSGNTIYF
NA	TRBJ2-3	TRBD1	TRBV5-4	TGTGCCAGCAGCTTTCGGACAGGGGACACAGATACGCAGTATTTT	CASSFRTGDTDTQYF
NA	TRBJ1-1	TRBD1	TRBV19	TGTGCCAGTAGTGAGTGGCGGACAGGGGAGGCTGGTGAAGCTTTCTTT	CASSEWRTGEAGEAFF
NA	TRBJ2-3	TRBD2	TRBV4-2	TGTGCCAGCAGCCAAGCTGGCGGGGGGGGGAGCACAGATACGCAGTATTTT	CASSQAGGGGSTDTQYF
few	TRBJ2-4	NA	TRBV2	TGTGCCAGCAAAGCTTCAGCCAAAAACATTCAGTACTTC	CASKASAKNIQYF
NA	TRBJ1-2	TRBD1	TRBV18	TGTGCCAGCTCACCTTTTGTCCGGGACAGGGGGCAGGCTAACTATGGCTACACCTTC	CASSPFVRDRGQANYGYTF